This T cell receptor beta chain was profiled in a study of neurological immune-mediated disorders. Study in general: The study included around 35 multiple sclerosis patients, some 31 relapsing-remitting and 3 secondary progressive.

Findings of the study overall: The multiple sclerosis repertoire cluster was not associated with any clinical or MRI feature. The absence of any CDR3 amino acid sequence shared by expanded clones across subjects suggests that repertoires were private in all groups.

Germline V gene data show CDR1 as DFQATT and CDR2 as SNEGSKA (reference sequence). This CDR3 region has 14 residues. V lost 3 bases and J 3 bases, leaving 15 bases between the germline ends. In this sample, this clonotype turned up many times. Its target is not known. Synthesis of cDNA was accomplished via 5'RACE employing 10-nucleotide random UMIs. From the 5' RACE reads, TCRdb called clonotypes with MiXCR, one entry per CDR3 protein. The data contain about 66,000 distinct CDR3 sequences, approximately 4.6% of them seen just once; the ten biggest clones take up roughly 2.2%. The sample taken for sequencing was PBMCs. The J gene is TRBJ2-7, the V gene TRBV20-1; D assignment may be TRBD1 or TRBD2 (5 bases each). This clonotype originated in a woman in her 70s with multiple sclerosis. CDR3 protein: CSAREAGTVYEQYF. In nucleotides, the CDR3 is TGCAGTGCTAGGGAGGCAGGGACCGTCTACGAGCAGTACTTC.